This T cell receptor (beta chain) is from a study of blood T cell repertoires in COVID-19. The table came from immunoSEQ multiplex PCR; TCRdb's copy has only in-frame clones and leaves some out. Among some 87,000 clones listed, about 80% were seen once. CDR1 is SGHNT and CDR2 is YENEEA in the germline V gene. Trimming took 0 bases from V and 5 from J, leaving 7 bases between them. The CDR3 runs to 13 residues. The TCR comes from a human donor in a cohort sampled during active COVID-19. Material: peripheral blood. V is TRBV11-3 and J is TRBJ1-1; D uncertain. The CDR3 DNA follows: TGTGCCAGCAGCTTAGAGGAGAGGACTGAAGCTTTCTTT. Residues: CASSLEERTEAFF. The variable domain in full, completed from reference TRBV11-3 and TRBJ1-1, reads EAGVVQSPRYKIIEKKQPVAFWCNPISGHNTLYWYLQNLGQGPELLIRYENEEAVDDSQLPKDRFSAERLKGVDSTLKIQPAELGDSAVYLCASSLEERTEAFFGQGTRLTVV.